This paragraph covers one T cell receptor beta chain sequence. Its antigen is currently not known. Base qualities were left out, and no much larger clone turns up one base away. The cohort consisted of 666 healthy bone marrow donors. At the time of sampling, every cohort member was nominally healthy, though immune exposures that went unrecorded were likely present. The donor was CMV seropositive and was included in the group of approximately 310 seropositive cohort members. Every donor gave a peripheral blood sample, and the peripheral blood mononuclear cells from that sample were used for TCR beta sequencing. Genomic DNA extraction from the blood cell samples was performed with the Qiagen DNeasy Blood Extraction Kit. CDR1 LGHNA and CDR2 YNFKEQ were looked up in the germline V gene. Trimmed from V: 4 bases; trimmed from J: 3 bases; junction bases lacking a gene match: 4. Including the terminal cysteine and phenylalanine, the CDR3 comprises 15 residues. CDR3 DNA only is kept here, 45 bases in frame from base 1.

The sample is drawn from a study of cytomegalovirus exposure and HLA in healthy donors (TCRdb year 2017). Study-level background: An earlier analysis of 587 of the donors reported 276 Gb of sequence data and 117 million unique TCR beta sequences obtained from about 180 million T cells. Around 320 gigabases of sequencing data and around 87 million unique TCR sequences were included in an early release covering roughly 600 HLA-typed donors. Among the roughly 390 genotyped donors, approximately 82% belonged to the genetic ancestry cluster associated with self-reported Caucasian donors. The study aimed to test whether signatures of past pathogen exposure could be identified by cataloging public T cell receptors. The T cell repertoires of roughly 660 subjects were profiled by immunosequencing and related to cytomegalovirus serostatus. In addition to the first cohort of 500 to 850 subjects, a separate validation cohort of 120 different subjects was used. To predict cytomegalovirus infection status, the study combined high-throughput TCR immunosequencing, statistical association of individual TCRs with disease status, and machine learning. A later analysis re-analyzed previously published TCR beta repertoires from hundreds of donors and added high-resolution HLA genotyping to study TCR occurrence patterns. The later analysis used no new phenotypic data to find candidate immune exposures, relying instead on TCR beta sequences and their occurrence across donors. An earlier analysis of around 540 of the donors applied high-throughput TCR beta sequencing to assess whether each TCR beta V gene segment acted as functional or pseudogenic. Alongside the repertoire data, information on donor age, sex, ethnicity and CMV serostatus was compiled. In a later genetic analysis, genome-wide SNP genotypes for about 55% of the roughly 700 donors were used, and that subset was treated as a discovery cohort. All discovery cohort repertoires had been generated using a single sequencing platform. HLA typing included class I and class II loci at four-digit resolution. Typing coverage varied by locus: roughly 629-640 donors for A, B, C, DRB1 and DQB1; approximately 560 for DQA1; more than 600 for DPA1; approximately 490 for DPB1. A handful of DR-DQ haplotypes were handled as single units for association and clustering because linkage in the cohort was strong. Among over 350 genotyped donors of the cohort, an average of about 240,000 unique TCR beta nucleotide sequences were sequenced per donor, roughly 20% of them non-productive. General study outcomes and caveats: In a later genetic analysis, a missense DCLRE1C variant was associated with V-gene and J-gene trimming of TCR beta chains, and the association was replicated in an independent cohort. Because HLA typing was missing for some donors at each locus, association tests included only the typed subset. Most TCR sequences were observed very rarely across donors, whereas some public TCRs were present in many individuals. It was suggested by the authors that the approach could potentially be generalized to other disease states and immunological phenotypes. Correlated functional status among segregating V segments might be attributable to linkage disequilibrium, but an unknown experimental factor could not be ruled out. A later genetic analysis reported fewer N-insertions in productive TCRs among donors in an Asian-associated ancestry cluster than the roughly 670-donor mean. Because counts were too low, seventeen rarely observed V segments, including chromosome 9 orphons, were excluded from the earlier analysis of 587 of the donors. The presence/absence analyses assumed that sequencing depth was roughly uniform across donors, and that assumption may not be true. A further reported finding was that TCR beta sequences accurately predicted the HLA-A and HLA-B alleles for most subjects in the first cohort. For the cohort, immune exposure information was limited to CMV serostatus. In a later analysis, the rate of TCR association differed among HLA loci, with DRB1 alleles having the most associated TCRs and HLA-C alleles having the fewest. The study listed 150 to 200 TCR beta chains as associated with cytomegalovirus. According to a later analysis, most CMV-associated TCR beta chains appeared to be HLA-restricted, and the HLA associations seemed to be driven largely by CMV exposure. At a false discovery rate of 0.05, a later analysis linked some 17,000 TCR beta sequences to specific HLA alleles. In this cohort, only TCR beta chains were sequenced, and detectable features were limited by the absence of alpha or paired-chain data. Compared with equally common non-associated chains, HLA-associated TCR beta chains in a later analysis were more clonally expanded and had lower generation probabilities. In vitro tests confirmed that a few of the cytomegalovirus-associated TCR beta chains recognize cytomegalovirus antigens. In both the original and validation cohorts, the classifier was reported to diagnose cytomegalovirus status with high specificity and sensitivity. In an earlier analysis of some 500 of the donors, most TCR beta V segments appeared in productive rearrangements about 90% or about 30% of the time, broadly matching IMGT annotations. In a later analysis, several top co-occurrence clusters were reported to appear linked to parvovirus B19, influenza, CMV and Epstein-Barr virus. Because the 87-base-pair reads could not distinguish some IMGT-functional V segments, including TRBV6-2 and TRBV6-3, those segments were excluded. A cluster of highly shared sequence variants was judged likely to be a technical artifact of the sequencing pipeline. Assigning TCR associations to individual alleles was difficult when HLA alleles, especially DR and DQ, strongly co-occurred.

Receptor amplification or capture employed the immunoSEQ multiplex PCR assay. The multiplex PCR relied on a mix of 60 forward primers for TCR Vbeta segments and 13 reverse primers for TCR Jbeta segments. The CDR3 region of rearranged TCR beta genes was amplified from genomic DNA by a multiplex PCR assay. The amplified TCR beta libraries were sequenced on the Illumina HiSeq System as 87-base-pair reads. The study's own analysis went as follows. In a later analysis, tens of millions of unique TCR beta chains were counted across the 650 to 750 repertoires, and roughly 11 million of these chains were shared by at least two donors. Raw reads were error-corrected and collapsed into unique sequences with a nearest-neighbor algorithm that merged closely related sequences to remove PCR and sequencing errors. To assign V, D and J gene segments, CDR3 sequences were aligned to IMGT reference sequences. For a sequence to be retained, a match of at least six nucleotides was required to both a V gene segment and a J gene segment. Rearrangements were classified as productive when the CDR3 lacked stop codons and remained in frame with V and J, and all other rearrangements were classified as non-productive. Following IMGT convention, CDR3 was defined as the stretch from the second conserved V-encoded cysteine to the conserved J-encoded phenylalanine. The earlier analysis of some 550 of the donors excluded any sequence lacking an unambiguous match to a single V gene segment. An earlier analysis of some 500 of the donors classified V segments as functional when productive rearrangements were above 56.7% and as segregating when the standard deviation between donors was above 5%. To diagnose cytomegalovirus status from the catalog of TCR beta chain sequences, a statistical classification framework was built. V and J gene assignment, in a later analysis, came from comparing TCR nucleotide sequences with IMGT/GENE-DB human TR gene sequences. Using the TCRdist pipeline, a later analysis assigned CDR3 sequences along with most-parsimonious VDJ recombination scenarios. In a later analysis, each TCR beta chain was defined by its CDR3 amino acid sequence together with its V-gene family, and reads without a unique V-gene family were excluded. To address suspected cross-contamination and a sequencing artifact, a later analysis removed some 620 highly shared, low-generation-probability nucleotide sequences. In a later analysis, a clonal expansion index was calculated for each public chain from normalized within-repertoire ranks of inferred template counts. In a later analysis, generation probabilities were computed using a VDJ recombination model fitted to out-of-frame rearrangements, and the results were checked against IGoR. Hypergeometric tests were used in a later analysis to score TCR-TCR, TCR-HLA and TCR-CMV co-occurrence, with a repertoire-size bias correction applied to the TCR pairs. A later analysis estimated false discovery rates by permuting HLA or CMV assignments 20 times. In a later analysis, co-occurring TCRs were grouped using DBSCAN, and TCRdist sequence similarity was added for clustering within HLA-allele-positive subsets. Repertoires with fewer than 30,000 or more than 120,000 public chains, plus five repertoires with anomalous nucleotide sharing, were excluded from co-occurrence clustering. Entries here come from immuneACCESS through TCRdb and include only in-frame sequences with V and J called. Some clones fail to appear in such tables; in the studies checked, an unresolved V gene covers under half of the shortfall, and the cause of the remainder is unknown. The V and J calls and the clone size are those of that table, but D and trimming were determined from the DNA. Recorded for this sample are under 300,000 clones; approximately 80% of them occurred a single time. Less than 8.5% of the sample is in the top ten clones.

Sequenced sample: PBMCs. The chain couples TRBV4-2 to TRBJ2-1; 9 middle bases align to TRBD1. The sequence derives from a woman between 55 and 75 years old in good health and CMV-seropositive. The DNA sequence is given as TGTGCCAGCAGCCGGGACAGGGATTTCTACAATGAGCAGTTCTTC. The translation is CASSRDRDFYNEQFF.